Each of the 15 T cell receptor beta chains below was sequenced from the same sample in a study of metastatic and nonmetastatic thyroid tumors. TCRdb called clones again from the PCR reads with MiXCR. The data show about 7,000 clones, with over 15% seen just once and approximately 24% held by the top ten. All patients were untreated before thyroid surgery. Sequencing input: adjacent normal tissue. These receptors were obtained from a male donor with papillary thyroid cancer or a benign thyroid nodule (not recorded which). Some clones in this sample may be carry-over from other donors' samples.

V usage is TRBV9 and J usage is TRBJ1-1; TRBD1 aligns across 7 bases. Unmatched junction bases numbered 6, after V lost 4 bases and J lost 3 bases. CDR1 is SGDLS, CDR2 YYNGEE, per germline. The CDR3 spans 14 residues. CDR3 bases: TGTGCCAGCAGCCCTAATACAGGGGACACTGAAGCTTTCTTT. As protein: CASSPNTGDTEAFF.

This clone has a handful of counts. The chain combines TRBV2 with TRBJ2-3, with TRBD2 matching 9 bases. CDR3 length: 14 amino acids. With V trimmed by 6 bases and J by 4 bases, 5 bases remained unmatched. Germline loops: CDR1 SNHLY, CDR2 FYNNEI. The CDR3 nucleotides read TGTGCCAGCAGCGTTTTAGCGGGAGCAGATACGCAGTATTTT. This gives the protein CASSVLAGADTQYF.

This clone was observed at least ten times. The chain uses TRBV11-2 and TRBJ1-6; D uncertain. The V and J ends lost 1 base and 1 base respectively, with 8 bases between them. CDR1 is SGHAT and CDR2 is FQNNGV in the germline V gene. The CDR3 covers 16 residues. Here the CDR3 reads CASSLVARSYNSPLHF. The CDR3 DNA is TGTGCCAGCAGCTTAGTAGCAAGATCCTATAATTCACCCCTCCACTTT.

In this sample, this clone turned up many times. The V and J genes are TRBV15 and TRBJ2-7; D is undetermined. Germline V gene data show CDR1 as LNHNV and CDR2 as YYDKDF (reference sequence). V lost 0 bases and J lost 0, with 9 bases in between. This CDR3 contains 15 residues. CDR3 nucleotides: TGTGCCACCAGCAGAGAAGGCGCTAGCTCCTACGAGCAGTACTTC. Protein product: CATSREGASSYEQYF.

This clone was recorded a few times. Here the CDR3 omits its conserved ending phenylalanine or tryptophan, so a read error is the likely source. Other DNA sequences within the sample encode an identical CDR3. J is TRBJ2-7 and V is TRBV20-1, with TRBD2 identical over 9 bases. The length of the CDR3 is 15 residues. CDR1 DFQATT and CDR2 SNEGSKA come from the germline V gene (reference sequence). DNA of the CDR3: TGCGGTGCTAGAACCGGTACTAGCGGGCTTTACGAGCAGTACCTC. It is translated as CGARTGTSGLYEQYL.

The chain's CDR3 is CILSGGAGGYTF. CDR3 nucleotides: TGCATCCTCTCAGGGGGCGCGGGTGGCTACACCTTC. V gene TRBV20-1 combines with J gene TRBJ1-2; 8 bases match TRBD1. The CDR3 spans 12 residues. Germline CDR1 is DFQATT and CDR2 is SNEGSKA (reference sequence).

The chain is built from TRBV11-2 and TRBJ2-2; tentatively, D is TRBD2 (6 bases). Germline CDR1 SGHAT, CDR2 FQNNGV. The V end lost 2 bases, the J end lost 4 bases, and 14 bases lay between the germline ends. The CDR3 consists of 16 residues. CDR3 coding DNA: TGTGCCAGCAGCTTATCAGGCGGGGTTCTCACCGGGGAGCTGTTTTTT. The encoded protein is CASSLSGGVLTGELFF.

The chain combines TRBV7-4 with TRBJ2-7, with D perhaps matching TRBD1 (5 bases). This CDR3 comprises 15 residues. The V gene lost 1 base and the J gene lost 4 bases, with 14 bases spanning the gap. Germline assignment: CDR1 SGHVT and CDR2 SQSDAQ. The chain's CDR3 is CASSLDSGHLYEQYF. The CDR3 nucleotides read TGTGCCAGCAGCTTAGATTCAGGGCACCTTTACGAGCAGTACTTC.

The J gene is TRBJ2-7, the V gene TRBV10-3; D ambiguous. CDR1 ENHRY and CDR2 SYGVKD come from the germline V gene. The CDR3 consists of 14 residues. Trimming left V 2 bases short and J 3 bases short, with 11 bases between. This CDR3 is CAISERYSDYEQYV. For the CDR3, the DNA is TGTGCCATCAGTGAGAGGTATTCAGACTACGAGCAGTACGTC.

The genes are TRBV27 and TRBJ2-7; D unclear. The CDR3 is made up of 14 amino acids. CDR1 MNHEY and CDR2 SMNVEV come from the germline V gene (reference sequence). Trimming left V 3 bases short and J 1 base short, with 10 bases between. The CDR3 sequence: CASSFKVHSYEQYF. In DNA, the CDR3 is TGTGCCAGCAGTTTCAAAGTCCATTCCTACGAGCAGTACTTC.

This clone is medium-sized by share. The chain is built from TRBV20-1 and TRBJ2-7, with 12 bases that match TRBD2. V shed 2 bases, J shed 3 bases, and the junction held 5 bases outside the gene matches. The CDR3 has 15 amino acids. Germline CDR1 and CDR2: DFQATT and SNEGSKA (reference sequence). This chain's CDR3 is CSARTTSGSGYEQYF. CDR3 DNA: TGCAGTGCTAGAACGACTAGCGGGAGTGGCTACGAGCAGTACTTC.

In nucleotides, the CDR3 is TGTGCCAGCAGTGAGAGCCTCGTACAGAGCTCCTACAATGAGCAGTTCTTC. It codes for CASSESLVQSSYNEQFF. The genes are TRBV2 and TRBJ2-1; D gene ambiguous. The germline V gene encodes CDR1 SNHLY and CDR2 FYNNEI. This CDR3 has 17 amino acids. Trimming took off 3 bases at V and 0 bases at J, with 15 bases between the two ends. Full variable domain (rest looked up from reference TRBV2 and TRBJ2-1): EPEVTQTPSHQVTQMGQEVILRCVPISNHLYFYWYRQILGQKVEFLVSFYNNEISEKSEIFDDQFSVERPDGSNFTLKIRSTKLEDSAMYFCASSESLVQSSYNEQFFGPGTRLTVL.

The J gene is TRBJ2-4, the V gene TRBV6-2 or TRBV6-3, with TRBD1 as a possible D gene (6 bases). V shed 4 bases and J shed 9 bases, with 13 bases lying between them. The CDR3 totals 13 residues. CDR1 is MNHEY, CDR2 SVGEGT, per germline. CDR3 nucleotide sequence: TGTGCCAGCAGTTCCACAGGGAATGGCATTCAGTACTTC. This encodes CASSSTGNGIQYF.

The chain has TRBV5-1 and TRBJ1-2; D not resolved. Per the germline V gene, CDR1 is SGHRS and CDR2 is YFSETQ. Trimming removed 4 bases at V and 3 bases at J, with 13 bases between. The CDR3 runs to 14 residues. The CDR3 spells CASSPSASYYGYTF. The CDR3 DNA follows: TGCGCCAGCAGCCCCTCGGCGTCCTACTATGGCTACACCTTC. Full variable domain (remainder filled in from reference TRBV5-1 and TRBJ1-2): KAGVTQTPRYLIKTRGQQVTLSCSPISGHRSVSWYQQTPGQGLQFLFEYFSETQRNKGNFPGRFSGRQFSNSRSEMNVSTLELGDSALYLCASSPSASYYGYTFGSGTRLTVV.

The chain joins TRBV30 to TRBJ1-1, with TRBD1 matching 7 bases. Germline assignment: CDR1 GTSNPN and CDR2 SVGIG (reference sequence). V lost 0 bases and J lost 4; bases outside the gene matches: 11. The CDR3 is 16 amino acids. CDR3 loop: CAWSVGTGTVGTEAFF. CDR3 bases: TGTGCCTGGAGTGTAGGGACCGGGACAGTGGGCACTGAAGCTTTCTTT.